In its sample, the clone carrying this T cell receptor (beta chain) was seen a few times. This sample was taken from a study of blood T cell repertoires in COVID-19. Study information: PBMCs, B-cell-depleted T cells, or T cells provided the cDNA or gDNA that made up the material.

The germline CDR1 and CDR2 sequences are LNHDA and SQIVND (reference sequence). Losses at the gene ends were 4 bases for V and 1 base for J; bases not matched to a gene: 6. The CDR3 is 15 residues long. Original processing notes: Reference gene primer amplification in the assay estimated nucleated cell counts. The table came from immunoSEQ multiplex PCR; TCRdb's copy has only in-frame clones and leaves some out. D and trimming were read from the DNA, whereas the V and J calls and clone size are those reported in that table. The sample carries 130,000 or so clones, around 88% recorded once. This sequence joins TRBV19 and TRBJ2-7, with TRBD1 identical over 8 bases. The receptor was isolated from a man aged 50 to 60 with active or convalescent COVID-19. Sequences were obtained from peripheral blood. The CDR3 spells CASSTGTGISYEQYF. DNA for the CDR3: TGTGCCAGTAGTACCGGGACAGGCATATCCTACGAGCAGTACTTC.